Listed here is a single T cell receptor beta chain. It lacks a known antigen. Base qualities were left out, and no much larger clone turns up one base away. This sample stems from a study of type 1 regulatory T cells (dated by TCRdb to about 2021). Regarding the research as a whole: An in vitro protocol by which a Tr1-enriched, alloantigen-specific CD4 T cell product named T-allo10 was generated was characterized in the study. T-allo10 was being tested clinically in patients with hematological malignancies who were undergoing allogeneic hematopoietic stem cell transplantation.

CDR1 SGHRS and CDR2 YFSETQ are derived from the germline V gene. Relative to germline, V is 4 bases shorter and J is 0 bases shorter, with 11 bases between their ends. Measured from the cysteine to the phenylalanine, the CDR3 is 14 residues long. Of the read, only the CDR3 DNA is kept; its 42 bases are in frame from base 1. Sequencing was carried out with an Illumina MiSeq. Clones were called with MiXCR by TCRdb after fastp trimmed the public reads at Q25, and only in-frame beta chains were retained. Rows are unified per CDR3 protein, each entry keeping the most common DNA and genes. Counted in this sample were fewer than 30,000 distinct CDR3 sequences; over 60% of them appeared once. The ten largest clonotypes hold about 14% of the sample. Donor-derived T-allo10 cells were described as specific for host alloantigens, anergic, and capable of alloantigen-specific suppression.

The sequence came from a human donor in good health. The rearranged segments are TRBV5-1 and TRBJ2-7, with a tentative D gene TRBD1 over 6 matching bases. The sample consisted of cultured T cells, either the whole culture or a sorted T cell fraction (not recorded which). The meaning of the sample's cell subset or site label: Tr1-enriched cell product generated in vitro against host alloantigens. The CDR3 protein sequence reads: CASSPRDTSYEQYF. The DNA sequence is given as TGCGCCAGCAGCCCCCGGGACACCTCCTACGAGCAGTACTTC.